This TCR beta chain came from a study of response to subunit inactivated influenza vaccine. General study points: That few new T cells are recruited by each seasonal influenza vaccination was the authors' suggestion.

CDR3 length: 17 residues. V shed 3 bases, J shed 3 bases, and the junction held 6 bases outside the gene matches. Germline assignment: CDR1 LNHDA and CDR2 SQIVND (reference sequence). For this clonotype: Its matching antigen is unknown.

TCRdb independently ran MiXCR on the RT-PCR reads; one entry per CDR3 protein. The repertoire has just under 550,000 distinct CDR3 sequences, around 25% of them found once; the top ten carry around 2.8%. The data were also submitted as part of a second study, on T cells expressing NK-cell markers. That report notes: In generating TCR beta cDNA, 5'RACE template switching with UMIs was used. More than 5 donors showed dominant NKG2C+ clonotypes comprising roughly 1.0-7.5% of their CD8+ T cells. Whether expanded NKG2C-expressing T cell clones recognize HCMV is unknown.

The clonotype originates from a man aged 45-65 years who received an inactivated influenza vaccine. The V gene is TRBV19, the J gene TRBJ2-1; TRBD2 agrees at 12 bases. This sample comprised CD4+ T cells sorted from PBMCs, obtained approximately 13 days after vaccination. CDR3 amino acids: CASSIGLAGMHYNEQFF. CDR3 coding DNA: TGTGCCAGTAGTATCGGACTAGCGGGGATGCACTACAATGAGCAGTTCTTC.